This TCR beta chain was retrieved from a study of cytomegalovirus exposure and HLA in healthy donors. Study-wide results and limits: Follow-up analysis later connected one missense variant in DCLRE1C with trimming of TCR beta V- and J-genes. At a 0.05 false discovery rate, a later analysis found 16,951 TCR beta sequences to be associated with HLA alleles.

Germline loops: CDR1 SGDLS, CDR2 YYNGEE. The CDR3 runs 15 residues. The J segment lost 4 bases and the V segment lost 0 bases, leaving 1 base of the junction unmatched. As for this clone: Its antigen remains unknown.

The PCR made use of 60 Vbeta and 13 Jbeta primers. Profiled with immunoSEQ multiplex PCR; TCRdb holds only in-frame clones, not every one. The sample holds over 100,000 clones, about four fifths seen once. This clonotype was obtained from a man aged 30-40 years in good health and CMV-seropositive. The chain couples TRBV9 to TRBJ2-1, with 10 bases matching TRBD2. Sequenced sample: PBMCs. The chain's CDR3 is CASSVEAGGYNEQFF. The CDR3, as DNA: TGTGCCAGCAGCGTAGAAGCGGGGGGGTACAATGAGCAGTTCTTC.